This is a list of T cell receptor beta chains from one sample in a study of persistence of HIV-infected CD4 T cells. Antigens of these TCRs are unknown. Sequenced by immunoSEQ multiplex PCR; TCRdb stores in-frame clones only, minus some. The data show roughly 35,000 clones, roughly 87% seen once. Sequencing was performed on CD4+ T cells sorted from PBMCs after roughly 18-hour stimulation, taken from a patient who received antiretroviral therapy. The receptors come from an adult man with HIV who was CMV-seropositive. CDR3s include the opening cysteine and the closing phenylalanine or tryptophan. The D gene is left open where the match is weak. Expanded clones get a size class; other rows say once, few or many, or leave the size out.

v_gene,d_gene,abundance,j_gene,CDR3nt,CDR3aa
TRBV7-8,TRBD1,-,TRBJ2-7,TGTGCCAGCCGTGAGCCGGGACAGTCCTACGAGCAGTACTTC,CASREPGQSYEQYF
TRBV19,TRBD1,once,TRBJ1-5,TGTGCCAGTAGTATAGGGACAGGGGGAAACAATCAGCCCCAGCATTTT,CASSIGTGGNNQPQHF
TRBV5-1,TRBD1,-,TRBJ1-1,TGCGCCAGCAGCTCGATATCTACTGGGACAGATCCCATGAACACTGAAGCTTTCTTT,CASSSISTGTDPMNTEAFF
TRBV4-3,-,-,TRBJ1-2,TGCGCCAGCAGCCAAGCCCAGGGAGGGGGAAAAGGCTACACCTTC,CASSQAQGGGKGYTF
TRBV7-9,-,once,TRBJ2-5,TGTGCCAGCAGCCGATTACTAGGTTGGGGACAAGAGACCCAGTACTTC,CASSRLLGWGQETQYF
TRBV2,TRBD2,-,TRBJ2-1,TGTGCCAGCAGCGCGACTAGCGGGGGGTTCTACAATGAGCAGTTCTTC,CASSATSGGFYNEQFF
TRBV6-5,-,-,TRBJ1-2,TGTGCCAGCAGGGGGGGCCCTAAGGGCTACTACACCTTC,CASRGGPKGYYTF
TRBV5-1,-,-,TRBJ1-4,TGCGCCAGCAGCTTCACTAATCTGAAGACGGGACGGACAATTAATGAAAAACTGTTTTTT,CASSFTNLKTGRTINEKLFF
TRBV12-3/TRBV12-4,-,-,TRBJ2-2,TGTGCCAGCAGGAGTCCCGGGGAGCTGTTTTTT,CASRSPGELFF
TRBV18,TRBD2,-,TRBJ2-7,TGTGCCAGCTCAGTAGCGGGTGCTTCCTACGAGCAGTACTTC,CASSVAGASYEQYF
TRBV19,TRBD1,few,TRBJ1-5,TGTGCCAGTAGTGACACAGGGGGCAGCAATCAGCCCCAGCATTTT,CASSDTGGSNQPQHF
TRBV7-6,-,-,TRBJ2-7,TGTGCCAGCAGCTTAGGAGGGCCTCCTCAATCCTACGAGCAGTACTTC,CASSLGGPPQSYEQYF
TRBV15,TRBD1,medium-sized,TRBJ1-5,TGTGCCACCAGAAACACAGGGGGAGATAGCAATCAGCCCCAGCATTTT,CATRNTGGDSNQPQHF
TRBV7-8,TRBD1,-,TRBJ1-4,TGTGCCAGCAGCTCCCTGACAGGGCTTGGGGAAAAACTGTTTTTT,CASSSLTGLGEKLFF
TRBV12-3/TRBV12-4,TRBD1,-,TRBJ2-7,TGTGCCAGCAGCGGACAGGGAGCCTACGAGCAGTACTTC,CASSGQGAYEQYF
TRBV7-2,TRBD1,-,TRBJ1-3,TGTGCCAGCAGGGTCCGGGACAGGGCAGGAAACACCATATATTTT,CASRVRDRAGNTIYF
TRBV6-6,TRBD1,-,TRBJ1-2,TGTGCCAGCAGTTCGGGACAGGGGGCTCTTAACTATGGCTACACCTTC,CASSSGQGALNYGYTF
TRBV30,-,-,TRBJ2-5,TGTGCCTGGGCCCGCAGGGAGAGAGAGACCCAGTACTTC,CAWARRERETQYF
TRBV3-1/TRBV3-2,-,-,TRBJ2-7,TGTGCCAGCAGCCGGGACGGATTCTACGAGCAGTACTTC,CASSRDGFYEQYF
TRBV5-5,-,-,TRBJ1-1,TGTGCCAGCAGCTTGGAAGGGAACACTGAAGCTTTCTTT,CASSLEGNTEAFF
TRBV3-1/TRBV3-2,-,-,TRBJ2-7,TGTGCCAGCAGCCAAGACGAGGGGTACGAGCAGTACTTC,CASSQDEGYEQYF
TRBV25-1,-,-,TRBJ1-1,TGTGCCAGACCCGGGGGGGGCTGGAAGAACACTGAAGCTTTCTTT,CARPGGGWKNTEAFF
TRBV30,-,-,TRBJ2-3,TGTGCCTGGAGTGTAATAAACGCGGATACGCAGTATTTT,CAWSVINADTQYF
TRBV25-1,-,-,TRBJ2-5,TGTGCCAGCAGTGAATCACCGGGAGCACCACGAGAGACCCAGTACTTC,CASSESPGAPRETQYF
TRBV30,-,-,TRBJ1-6,TGTGCCTGGGAGGAATCGGGGCGTTGGAGTTCACCCCTCCACTTT,CAWEESGRWSSPLHF
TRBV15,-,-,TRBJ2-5,TGTGCCACCAGCAGATGGGAAGAGACCCAGTACTTC,CATSRWEETQYF
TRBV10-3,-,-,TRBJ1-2,TGTGCCATCAGTGATGGAGATCTGGGCTACACCTTC,CAISDGDLGYTF